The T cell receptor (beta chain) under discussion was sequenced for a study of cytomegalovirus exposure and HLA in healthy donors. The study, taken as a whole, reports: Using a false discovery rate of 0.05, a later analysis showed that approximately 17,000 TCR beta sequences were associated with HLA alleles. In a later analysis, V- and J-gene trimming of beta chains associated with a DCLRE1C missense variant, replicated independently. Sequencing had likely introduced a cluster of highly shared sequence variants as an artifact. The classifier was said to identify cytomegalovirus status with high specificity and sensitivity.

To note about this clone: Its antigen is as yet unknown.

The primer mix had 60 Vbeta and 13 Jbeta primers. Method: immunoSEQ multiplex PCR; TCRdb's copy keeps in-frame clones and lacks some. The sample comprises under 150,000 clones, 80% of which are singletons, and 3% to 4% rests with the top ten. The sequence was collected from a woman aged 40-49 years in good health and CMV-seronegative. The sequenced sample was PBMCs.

The CDR3, as DNA: TGTGCCAGCTCCACCCCCCGATTTGCCTTCGGTCAAGAGACCCAGTACTTC. Translating it yields CASSTPRFAFGQETQYF. V and J are TRBV21-1 and TRBJ2-5; the table's D call of TRBD2 was not tested on the DNA. TRBV21-1 is a pseudogene segment. The CDR3 is made up of 17 amino acids.